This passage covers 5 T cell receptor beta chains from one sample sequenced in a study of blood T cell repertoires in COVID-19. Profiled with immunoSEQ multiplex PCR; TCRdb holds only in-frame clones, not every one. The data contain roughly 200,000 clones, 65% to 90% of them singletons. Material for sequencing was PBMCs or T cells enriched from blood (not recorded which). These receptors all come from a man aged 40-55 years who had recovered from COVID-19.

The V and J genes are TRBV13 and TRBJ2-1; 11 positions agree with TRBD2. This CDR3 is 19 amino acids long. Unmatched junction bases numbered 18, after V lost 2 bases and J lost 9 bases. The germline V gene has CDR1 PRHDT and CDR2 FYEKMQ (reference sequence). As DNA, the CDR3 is TGTGCCAGCAGCTTAAGCCCTTTAGTGGTAGCGGGAGGGAGGGGTGAGCAGTTCTTC. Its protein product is CASSLSPLVVAGGRGEQFF.

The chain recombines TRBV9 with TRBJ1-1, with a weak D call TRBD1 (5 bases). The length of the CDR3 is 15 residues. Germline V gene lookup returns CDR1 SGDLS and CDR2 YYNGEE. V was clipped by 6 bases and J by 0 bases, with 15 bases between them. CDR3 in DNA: TGTGCCAGCAACCCGGGGGGGATTATGAACACTGAAGCTTTCTTT. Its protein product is CASNPGGIMNTEAFF.

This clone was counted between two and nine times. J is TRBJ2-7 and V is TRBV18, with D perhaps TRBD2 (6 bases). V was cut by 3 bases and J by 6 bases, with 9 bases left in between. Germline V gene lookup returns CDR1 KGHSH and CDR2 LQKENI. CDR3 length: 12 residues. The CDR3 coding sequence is TGTGCCAGCTCACCTCAGGGACTCGAGCAGTACGTC. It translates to CASSPQGLEQYV.

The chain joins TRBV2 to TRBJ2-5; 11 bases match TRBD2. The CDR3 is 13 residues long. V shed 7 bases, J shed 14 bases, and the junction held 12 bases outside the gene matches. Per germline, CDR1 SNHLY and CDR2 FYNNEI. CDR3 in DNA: TGTGCCAGCACCAGAGGCTTAGCGGGGGGGCTCTACTTC. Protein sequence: CASTRGLAGGLYF.

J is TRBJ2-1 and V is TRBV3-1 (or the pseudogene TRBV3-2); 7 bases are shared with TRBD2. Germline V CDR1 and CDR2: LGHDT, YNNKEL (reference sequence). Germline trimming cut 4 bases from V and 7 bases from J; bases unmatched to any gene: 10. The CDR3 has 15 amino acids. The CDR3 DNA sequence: TGTGCCAGCAGCCCGAGTGGCGGGAGTAATAATGAGCAGTTCTTC. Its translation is CASSPSGGSNNEQFF.